This TCR beta chain was documented in a study of control samples from healthy donors and cancer patients. Data came from immunoSEQ multiplex PCR; TCRdb stores just in-frame clones and leaves some out. The repertoire holds around 100,000 clones, with roughly 89% as singletons. The sequence was collected from a young man in good health. Sequencing used blood.

This chain's CDR3 is CASSLGDSYGYTF. CDR3 bases: TGTGCCAGCAGCTTGGGGGACAGCTATGGCTACACCTTC. The gene calls are TRBV5-6 and TRBJ1-2, with 7 bases lining up with TRBD1. Germline trimming cut 0 bases from V and 4 bases from J; bases unmatched to any gene: 0. CDR1 and CDR2 (germline): SGHDT, YYEEEE. CDR3 length: 13 amino acids.